This T cell receptor (beta chain) derives from a study of control samples from healthy donors and cancer patients. The CDR3 extends over 12 amino acids. Looked up from germline, CDR1 is SGHTA and CDR2 is FQGNSA. The V and J ends lost 5 bases and 10 bases respectively, with 12 bases between them. Here immunoSEQ multiplex PCR was the method, and the copy in TCRdb shows in-frame clones only, minus some. The table lists fewer than 100,000 clones, roughly 78% of them singletons. The J gene is TRBJ2-1, the V gene TRBV7-2; D is undetermined. The clonotype originates from an older woman in good health. Sequencing input: blood. The CDR3 here is CASSPPPGEQFF. In DNA form, the CDR3 reads TGTGCCAGCAGCCCGCCCCCCGGCGAGCAGTTCTTC.